These T cell receptor beta chains were read from a single sample in a study of cytomegalovirus exposure and HLA in healthy donors. Produced via immunoSEQ multiplex PCR; TCRdb's table is partial and in-frame only. The sample lists about 130,000 clones, around four fifths occurring once. What was sequenced was PBMCs. The receptors stem from a male donor in good health and CMV-seronegative. CDR3s include the opening cysteine and the closing phenylalanine or tryptophan. A D gene is named only where the DNA matches it firmly. Size is stated for part of the rows, as once, few or many counts, or as a class when the clone is expanded.

j_gene,d_gene,v_gene,abundance,CDR3nt,CDR3aa
TRBJ1-3,NA,TRBV30,few,TGTGCCTGGATTCGTCCACGTTCGAGCTCTGGAAACACCATATATTTT,CAWIRPRSSSGNTIYF
TRBJ2-7,TRBD1,TRBV7-6,NA,TGTGCCAGCAGCTTAGCAGCCCCCGGGACAGGGACTTACGAGCAGTACTTC,CASSLAAPGTGTYEQYF
TRBJ1-3,NA,TRBV7-2,NA,TGTGCCAGCAGCTTAGACGATTTGCCACGGGACTCCCTATATTTT,CASSLDDLPRDSLYF
TRBJ1-1,TRBD1,TRBV18,NA,TGTGCCAGCTCGCAGGGACAGGGCGCCACTGAAGCTTTCTTT,CASSQGQGATEAFF
TRBJ2-7,TRBD1,TRBV7-9,NA,TGTGCCAGCAGCAAACAAGAAAGGGGGCTCGCCTACGAGCAGTACTTC,CASSKQERGLAYEQYF
TRBJ2-3,NA,TRBV2,NA,TGTGCCAGCAGTGAGCGGCAAGTTTTTTCAGATACGCAGTATTTT,CASSERQVFSDTQYF
TRBJ1-1,NA,TRBV7-2,NA,TGTGCCAGCAGCTTAGGCCAGGGGAACACTGAAGCTTTCTTT,CASSLGQGNTEAFF
TRBJ2-4,TRBD2,TRBV19,NA,TGTGCCACAACAGGTCGGGAGGGTCTCGCCAAAAACATTCAGTACTTC,CATTGREGLAKNIQYF
TRBJ1-1,NA,TRBV30,NA,TGTGCCTGGAGTACCGGGTGGGGCGTTGAAGCTTTCTTT,CAWSTGWGVEAFF
TRBJ2-1,NA,TRBV27,NA,TGTGCCAGCAGTTTGGGCAGGCCGTCCTACAATGAGCAGTTCTTC,CASSLGRPSYNEQFF
TRBJ2-1,NA,TRBV28,NA,TGTGCCAGCAGTTTAGAGACAGGTGAACTCAGTGAGGGCAATGAGCAGTTCTTC,CASSLETGELSEGNEQFF
TRBJ2-1,NA,TRBV27,once,TGTGCCAGCAGTTTAGGAGGCTACAATGAGCAGTTCTTC,CASSLGGYNEQFF
TRBJ1-5,NA,TRBV19,NA,TGTGCCAGTAGCCCAGGGTTTAATCAGCCCCAGCATTTT,CASSPGFNQPQHF
TRBJ2-7,NA,TRBV27,NA,TGTGCCAGCAGTTATGATAGGGGGTACGAGCAGTACTTC,CASSYDRGYEQYF